The clone carrying this T cell receptor beta chain was detected a few times. Its cognate antigen is unknown. The method was immunoSEQ multiplex PCR; TCRdb's version includes in-frame clones alone and lacks a portion of them. The sample contains 39,000 or so clones, roughly 86% of which appear only once. No patient escaped relapse after autologous stem cell transplantation, and brentuximab vedotin exposure varied. These data come from a study of PD-1 blockade in classical Hodgkin lymphoma. Study findings and constraints: The drivers behind the repertoire differences, possibly disease activity or prior therapy, remain undefined. The CD4+ diversity rise by C4D1 was clearest in complete responders.

The sequence came from a human donor with classical Hodgkin lymphoma. The input for sequencing was peripheral blood mononuclear cells (PBMCs), taken before the second cycle of nivolumab.

CDR3 protein: CASSEFAGSNEQYF. Written as DNA, the CDR3 is TGTGCCAGCAGTGAATTCGCAGGGTCTAACGAGCAGTACTTC. The V and J genes are TRBV25-1 and TRBJ2-7, with D possibly matching TRBD1 (5 bases). V lost 1 base and J lost 5, with 12 bases in between. This CDR3 has 14 amino acids. CDR1 is MGHDK and CDR2 is SYGVNS in the germline V gene.